This is a list of T cell receptor beta chains from one sample in a study of spatial heterogeneity in lung cancer. TCRdb reprocessed the 5' RACE reads via MiXCR and lists one record per CDR3 protein. Of 2,000 or so distinct CDR3 sequences in the sample, around 8.9% were seen once. The starting material was lung tumor tissue, obtained at surgery. All receptors come from a female donor with early-stage non-small cell lung cancer. CDR3s include the opening cysteine and the closing phenylalanine or tryptophan. Each record gives: V gene, J gene, clone size, D gene, CDR3 protein, CDR3 DNA. The D gene is left open where the match is weak. For some rows the clone size is stated as once, few or many, or as a class when expanded; others skip it.

V gene: TRBV5-1; J gene: TRBJ2-3; clone size: medium-sized; D gene: NA; CDR3 protein: CASSLASASAGTDTQYF; CDR3 DNA: TGCGCCAGCAGCTTGGCCTCGGCTTCGGCAGGCACAGATACGCAGTATTTT
V gene: TRBV2; J gene: TRBJ1-2; clone size: medium-sized; D gene: TRBD1; CDR3 protein: CASRRQGTNYGYTF; CDR3 DNA: TGTGCCAGCAGGAGACAGGGTACTAACTATGGCTACACCTTC
V gene: TRBV7-9; J gene: TRBJ1-2; clone size: medium-sized; D gene: NA; CDR3 protein: CASSLGESEGYTF; CDR3 DNA: TGTGCCAGCAGCTTAGGGGAGTCGGAAGGCTACACCTTC
V gene: TRBV12-3/TRBV12-4; J gene: TRBJ1-5; clone size: medium-sized; D gene: NA; CDR3 protein: CASSLGPQPQHF; CDR3 DNA: TGTGCCAGCAGCCTCGGTCCTCAGCCCCAGCATTTT
V gene: TRBV2; J gene: TRBJ2-2; clone size: large; D gene: TRBD1; CDR3 protein: CASSETGANTGELFF; CDR3 DNA: TGTGCCAGCAGTGAAACAGGGGCTAACACCGGGGAGCTGTTTTTT
V gene: TRBV7-2; J gene: TRBJ1-1; clone size: medium-sized; D gene: NA; CDR3 protein: CASSLMGMNTEAFF; CDR3 DNA: TGTGCCAGCAGCTTAATGGGCATGAACACTGAAGCTTTCTTT
V gene: TRBV6-2/TRBV6-3; J gene: TRBJ2-3; clone size: medium-sized; D gene: NA; CDR3 protein: CASKQGDTQYF; CDR3 DNA: TGTGCCAGCAAGCAAGGTGATACGCAGTATTTT
V gene: TRBV12-3/TRBV12-4; J gene: TRBJ1-1; clone size: few; D gene: NA; CDR3 protein: CASSLFAAEAFF; CDR3 DNA: TGTGCCAGCAGTTTATTTGCGGCTGAAGCTTTCTTT
V gene: TRBV30; J gene: TRBJ2-7; clone size: medium-sized; D gene: TRBD1; CDR3 protein: CAWGIQGNEQYF; CDR3 DNA: TGTGCCTGGGGTATACAGGGGAACGAGCAGTACTTC
V gene: TRBV7-2; J gene: TRBJ2-7; clone size: large; D gene: TRBD2; CDR3 protein: CASAVRSGGTYEQYF; CDR3 DNA: TGTGCCAGCGCCGTTCGCTCGGGAGGTACCTACGAGCAGTACTTC
V gene: TRBV20-1; J gene: TRBJ1-1; clone size: medium-sized; D gene: NA; CDR3 protein: CSAREGGTGTEAFF; CDR3 DNA: TGCAGTGCTAGAGAGGGAGGGACGGGTACTGAAGCTTTCTTT
V gene: TRBV2; J gene: TRBJ2-6; clone size: medium-sized; D gene: NA; CDR3 protein: CASTREVSGANVLTF; CDR3 DNA: TGTGCCAGCACCAGGGAAGTCTCTGGGGCCAACGTCCTGACTTTC
V gene: TRBV25-1; J gene: TRBJ2-1; clone size: few; D gene: NA; CDR3 protein: CASSDPNYNEQFF; CDR3 DNA: TGTGCCAGCAGTGATCCAAACTACAATGAGCAGTTCTTC
V gene: TRBV5-1; J gene: TRBJ1-5; clone size: medium-sized; D gene: TRBD1; CDR3 protein: CASSLVPGGVQPQHF; CDR3 DNA: TGCGCCAGCAGCTTGGTTCCAGGGGGCGTTCAGCCCCAGCATTTT
V gene: TRBV12-3/TRBV12-4; J gene: TRBJ2-5; clone size: medium-sized; D gene: NA; CDR3 protein: CASSSSGAQYF; CDR3 DNA: TGTGCCAGCAGTTCCAGTGGGGCCCAGTACTTC
V gene: TRBV5-1; J gene: TRBJ2-7; clone size: medium-sized; D gene: NA; CDR3 protein: CASSLAASDEQYF; CDR3 DNA: TGCGCCAGCAGCTTGGCGGCCAGCGACGAGCAGTACTTC
V gene: TRBV6-6; J gene: TRBJ2-2; clone size: medium-sized; D gene: TRBD1; CDR3 protein: CASRTPYRDRGRSTGELFF; CDR3 DNA: TGTGCCAGCAGGACTCCTTACCGGGACAGGGGGCGCAGCACCGGGGAGCTGTTTTTT
V gene: TRBV5-4; J gene: TRBJ2-2; clone size: NA; D gene: TRBD1; CDR3 protein: CASSPRTGTGELFF; CDR3 DNA: TGTGCCAGCAGCCCGAGGACAGGGACCGGGGAGCTGTTTTTT
V gene: TRBV6-1; J gene: TRBJ1-1; clone size: large; D gene: TRBD1; CDR3 protein: CASSFTGAGEAFF; CDR3 DNA: TGTGCCAGCAGTTTTACAGGGGCCGGTGAAGCTTTCTTT
V gene: TRBV12-3/TRBV12-4; J gene: TRBJ2-4; clone size: few; D gene: TRBD2; CDR3 protein: CASSFSSGSYAKNIQYF; CDR3 DNA: TGTGCCAGCAGTTTCTCTAGCGGGAGTTATGCCAAAAACATTCAGTACTTC
V gene: TRBV18; J gene: TRBJ2-3; clone size: medium-sized; D gene: TRBD1; CDR3 protein: CASSLFSGGRTDTQYF; CDR3 DNA: TGTGCCAGCTCACTGTTCTCAGGGGGTAGGACAGATACGCAGTATTTT
V gene: TRBV5-5; J gene: TRBJ2-2; clone size: medium-sized; D gene: TRBD2; CDR3 protein: CASSSRPGLAGGYTGELFF; CDR3 DNA: TGTGCCAGCAGCTCAAGGCCGGGACTAGCGGGGGGATACACCGGGGAGCTGTTTTTT
V gene: TRBV6-6; J gene: TRBJ2-6; clone size: medium-sized; D gene: NA; CDR3 protein: CASSYQGSGANVLTF; CDR3 DNA: TGTGCCAGCAGTTACCAGGGGTCCGGGGCCAACGTCCTGACTTTC
V gene: TRBV5-4; J gene: TRBJ2-7; clone size: medium-sized; D gene: NA; CDR3 protein: CASSLGGHSYEQYF; CDR3 DNA: TGTGCCAGCAGCTTGGGGGGGCACTCCTACGAGCAGTACTTC
V gene: TRBV28; J gene: TRBJ2-2; clone size: medium-sized; D gene: TRBD2; CDR3 protein: CASKSNPGLVRGELFF; CDR3 DNA: TGTGCCAGCAAAAGTAACCCGGGACTAGTTCGAGGGGAGCTGTTTTTT
V gene: TRBV5-5; J gene: TRBJ2-7; clone size: medium-sized; D gene: TRBD1; CDR3 protein: CASSAPGQGSYEQYF; CDR3 DNA: TGTGCCAGCAGCGCGCCGGGACAGGGATCCTACGAGCAGTACTTC
V gene: TRBV3-1; J gene: TRBJ2-1; clone size: few; D gene: NA; CDR3 protein: CASSQGRVNEQFF; CDR3 DNA: TGTGCCAGCAGCCAAGGGAGAGTCAATGAGCAGTTCTTC
V gene: TRBV12-3/TRBV12-4; J gene: TRBJ2-1; clone size: medium-sized; D gene: NA; CDR3 protein: CASSSDPYNEQFF; CDR3 DNA: TGTGCCAGCAGTTCGGACCCATACAATGAGCAGTTCTTC
V gene: TRBV24-1; J gene: TRBJ2-1; clone size: medium-sized; D gene: NA; CDR3 protein: CATSDLQTGIWIF; CDR3 DNA: TGTGCCACCAGTGATTTGCAAACCGGGATATGGATCTTC
V gene: TRBV18; J gene: TRBJ1-1; clone size: medium-sized; D gene: NA; CDR3 protein: CASSPYQRNTEAFF; CDR3 DNA: TGTGCCAGCTCACCTTATCAGCGGAACACTGAAGCTTTCTTT
V gene: TRBV9; J gene: TRBJ2-7; clone size: medium-sized; D gene: TRBD2; CDR3 protein: CASSGPGTSGPYEQYF; CDR3 DNA: TGTGCCAGCAGTGGTCCCGGGACTAGCGGTCCATACGAGCAGTACTTC
V gene: TRBV11-2; J gene: TRBJ1-2; clone size: medium-sized; D gene: NA; CDR3 protein: CASSAGRIYGYTF; CDR3 DNA: TGTGCCAGCAGCGCGGGACGGATCTATGGCTACACCTTC
V gene: TRBV18; J gene: TRBJ1-4; clone size: medium-sized; D gene: TRBD1; CDR3 protein: CASSDRAKLFF; CDR3 DNA: TGTGCCAGCTCCGACAGGGCGAAACTGTTTTTT
V gene: TRBV5-1; J gene: TRBJ1-2; clone size: medium-sized; D gene: NA; CDR3 protein: CASSSSPGVDYGYTF; CDR3 DNA: TGCGCCAGCAGCTCAAGCCCAGGGGTGGACTATGGCTACACCTTC
V gene: TRBV5-1; J gene: TRBJ2-1; clone size: medium-sized; D gene: NA; CDR3 protein: CASSPISAADNEQFF; CDR3 DNA: TGCGCCAGCAGCCCAATATCTGCGGCAGACAATGAGCAGTTCTTC
V gene: TRBV12-3/TRBV12-4; J gene: TRBJ1-4; clone size: medium-sized; D gene: NA; CDR3 protein: CASSGERGKLFF; CDR3 DNA: TGTGCCAGCAGTGGGGAAAGAGGAAAACTGTTTTTT
V gene: TRBV13; J gene: TRBJ2-1; clone size: NA; D gene: NA; CDR3 protein: CASRRSSYNEQFF; CDR3 DNA: TGTGCCAGCAGGCGGAGCTCCTACAATGAGCAGTTCTTC
V gene: TRBV20-1; J gene: TRBJ2-1; clone size: few; D gene: NA; CDR3 protein: CSARGSVYNEQFF; CDR3 DNA: TGCAGTGCTAGGGGGTCAGTCTACAATGAGCAGTTCTTC
V gene: TRBV6-6; J gene: TRBJ1-2; clone size: medium-sized; D gene: NA; CDR3 protein: CASSSTSQAYGYTF; CDR3 DNA: TGTGCCAGCAGCAGTACAAGTCAGGCCTATGGCTACACCTTC
V gene: TRBV18; J gene: TRBJ1-1; clone size: medium-sized; D gene: TRBD1; CDR3 protein: CASSGQWDTEAFF; CDR3 DNA: TGTGCCAGCTCGGGACAGTGGGACACTGAAGCTTTCTTT
V gene: TRBV14; J gene: TRBJ2-6; clone size: medium-sized; D gene: NA; CDR3 protein: CASSLSFRPSLKGANVLTF; CDR3 DNA: TGTGCCAGCAGCCTAAGCTTCCGTCCGAGTCTGAAAGGGGCCAACGTCCTGACTTTC
V gene: TRBV6-1; J gene: TRBJ2-3; clone size: medium-sized; D gene: NA; CDR3 protein: CASSPSGTPLGDTQYF; CDR3 DNA: TGTGCCAGCAGCCCGTCCGGGACTCCACTCGGGGATACGCAGTATTTT
V gene: TRBV3-1; J gene: TRBJ1-2; clone size: medium-sized; D gene: NA; CDR3 protein: CASSGVQGGGYTF; CDR3 DNA: TGTGCCAGCAGCGGGGTACAGGGCGGCGGCTACACCTTC
V gene: TRBV9; J gene: TRBJ2-3; clone size: NA; D gene: NA; CDR3 protein: CASSVAASTDTQYF; CDR3 DNA: TGTGCCAGCAGCGTAGCAGCTAGCACAGATACGCAGTATTTT
V gene: TRBV5-1; J gene: TRBJ2-5; clone size: medium-sized; D gene: NA; CDR3 protein: CASSLIRTGSQETQYF; CDR3 DNA: TGCGCCAGCAGCTTGATCCGGACTGGGAGTCAAGAGACCCAGTACTTC
V gene: TRBV29-1; J gene: TRBJ2-5; clone size: medium-sized; D gene: NA; CDR3 protein: CSVERGQGETQYF; CDR3 DNA: TGCAGCGTTGAACGGGGTCAGGGAGAGACCCAGTACTTC
V gene: TRBV12-3/TRBV12-4; J gene: TRBJ1-2; clone size: medium-sized; D gene: NA; CDR3 protein: CASSFNSAANYGYTF; CDR3 DNA: TGTGCCAGCAGTTTTAACTCAGCCGCTAACTATGGCTACACCTTC
V gene: TRBV6-5; J gene: TRBJ1-6; clone size: few; D gene: NA; CDR3 protein: CASSYRRDYNSPLHF; CDR3 DNA: TGTGCCAGCAGTTACCGGAGGGACTATAATTCACCCCTCCACTTT
V gene: TRBV7-2; J gene: TRBJ2-7; clone size: large; D gene: NA; CDR3 protein: CASSLESGSMDEQYF; CDR3 DNA: TGTGCCAGCAGCTTAGAAAGTGGGTCTATGGACGAGCAGTACTTC
V gene: TRBV29-1; J gene: TRBJ2-5; clone size: medium-sized; D gene: TRBD2; CDR3 protein: CSVVLGLAGVSGTQYF; CDR3 DNA: TGCAGCGTTGTCCTAGGACTAGCGGGAGTGAGCGGGACCCAGTACTTC
V gene: TRBV2; J gene: TRBJ2-6; clone size: medium-sized; D gene: NA; CDR3 protein: CASQAGANVLTF; CDR3 DNA: TGTGCCAGCCAAGCTGGGGCCAACGTCCTGACTTTC
V gene: TRBV7-2; J gene: TRBJ2-1; clone size: few; D gene: TRBD2; CDR3 protein: CASSWGLAGNNEQFF; CDR3 DNA: TGTGCCAGCAGCTGGGGACTAGCGGGAAACAATGAGCAGTTCTTC
V gene: TRBV5-1; J gene: TRBJ2-6; clone size: medium-sized; D gene: TRBD1; CDR3 protein: CASSPGTGGSGANVLTF; CDR3 DNA: TGCGCCAGCAGCCCTGGGACAGGGGGCTCTGGGGCCAACGTCCTGACTTTC
V gene: TRBV7-2; J gene: TRBJ2-5; clone size: medium-sized; D gene: NA; CDR3 protein: CASSLDETQYF; CDR3 DNA: TGTGCCAGCAGCTTAGATGAGACCCAGTACTTC